This T cell receptor beta chain emerged from a study of blood T cell repertoires in COVID-19. As originally analysed: Estimates of nucleated cell counts were drawn from the amplification of reference gene primers. TCRdb's copy holds only in-frame clones and misses some; the assay was immunoSEQ multiplex PCR. V and J calls and clone size come straight from that table; D and trimming were deduced from the DNA. The data show 100,000 to 150,000 clones, around 86% seen once. CDR3 size: 14 residues. Deletions cut 2 bases from V and 1 base from J, with 8 bases between. Germline assignment: CDR1 MNHNY and CDR2 SVGAGI (reference sequence).

The source of this sequence is a man older than 75 with active or convalescent COVID-19. The V and J genes are TRBV6-6 and TRBJ1-1; D is unresolved. Sample: peripheral blood. The CDR3 spells CASSYARGNTEAFF. The CDR3 DNA follows: TGTGCCAGCAGTTACGCGCGGGGGAACACTGAAGCTTTCTTT.